The next 5 T cell receptor beta chains were all read from a single sample in a study of graft-versus-host responses after intestinal transplantation. TCRdb's table, derived via immunoSEQ multiplex PCR, lists solely in-frame clones and lacks some. The sample carries some 13,000 clones, almost 85% recorded once. The starting material was PBMCs, obtained after intestinal transplantation. The origin of the receptors is a human patient who received an intestinal transplant, so some T cells may come from the graft donor.

V is TRBV9 and J is TRBJ2-5, with TRBD2 identical over 9 bases. Germline CDR1 and CDR2: SGDLS and YYNGEE. The CDR3 covers 17 residues. J was trimmed by 0 bases and V by 4 bases; bases with no gene match: 10. CDR3 sequence (DNA): TGTGCCAGCAGCCACTCGACTAGCGGCGGGTACCAAGAGACCCAGTACTTC. It codes for CASSHSTSGGYQETQYF. Full variable domain (remainder filled in from reference TRBV9 and TRBJ2-5): DSGVTQTPKHLITATGQRVTLRCSPRSGDLSVYWYQQSLDQGLQFLIQYYNGEERAKGNILERFSAQQFPDLHSELNLSSLELGDSALYFCASSHSTSGGYQETQYFGPGTRLLVL.

The V and J genes are TRBV28 and TRBJ1-4; TRBD1 matches 7 bases. From germline, CDR1 is MDHEN and CDR2 SYDVKM. This CDR3 contains 15 residues. Losses at the gene ends were 6 bases for V and 2 bases for J; bases not matched to a gene: 6. CDR3 sequence reads: CASRESGGTNEKLFF. CDR3 nucleotides: TGTGCCAGCAGGGAATCAGGGGGGACTAATGAAAAACTGTTTTTT.

This chain joins TRBV19 and TRBJ1-2, with D unclear. Germline assignment: CDR1 LNHDA and CDR2 SQIVND (reference sequence). Trimming stripped 6 bases from V and 3 bases from J, with 5 bases between. CDR3 length: 11 residues. The CDR3 protein is CASRRDYGYTF. CDR3 nucleotide sequence: TGTGCCAGTAGGCGTGACTATGGCTACACCTTC.

The V call is TRBV9, the J call TRBJ2-1, with D possibly called TRBD1 or TRBD2 (5 bases each). The ends were cut back, 4 bases at V and 5 bases at J, with 13 bases in the middle. Germline CDR1 reads SGDLS; CDR2 reads YYNGEE. This CDR3 spans 14 amino acids. CDR3 region: CASSYRDRNNEQFF. The CDR3, as DNA: TGTGCCAGCAGCTACCGGGACCGAAACAATGAGCAGTTCTTC.

This rearrangement joins TRBV10-3 to TRBJ2-3, with 9 bases identical to TRBD2. V trimming: 7 bases; J trimming: 2 bases; junction bases outside the gene matches: 7. CDR3 length equals 15 residues. Germline-derived CDR1 and CDR2 are ENHRY and SYGVKD. The CDR3 protein is CAINWASGTTDTQYF. CDR3 nucleotide sequence: TGTGCCATCAATTGGGCTAGCGGGACCACAGATACGCAGTATTTT.